This entry lists 29 T cell receptor beta chains sequenced from one sample in a study of blood T cell repertoires in COVID-19. Method: immunoSEQ multiplex PCR; TCRdb's copy keeps in-frame clones and lacks some. Here the sample spans roughly 180,000 clones, roughly 82% being singletons. Input material: PBMCs or T cells enriched from blood (not recorded which). The receptors shown here come from a man aged 35 to 55 who had recovered from COVID-19.

The chain couples TRBV7-2 to TRBJ2-1, with 8 bases matching TRBD1. The CDR3 covers 15 residues. From germline, CDR1 is SGHTA and CDR2 FQGNSA. The V and J ends lost 6 bases and 4 bases, in that order; junction bases with no gene match: 8. The CDR3 nucleotides are TGTGCCAGCAGGTTTGGACAGGGCTCTTACAATGAGCAGTTCTTC. Its protein product is CASRFGQGSYNEQFF.

The J gene is TRBJ1-5, the V gene TRBV11-1; D remains unclear. The CDR3 loop spans 13 amino acids. With 2 bases removed from V and 7 bases from J, the gap between germline ends came to 9 bases. The V gene's germline CDR1 is SGHAT and CDR2 FQDESV (reference sequence). The CDR3 bases are TGTGCCAGCAGCTTAACCCCACAACAGCCCCAGCATTTT. This codes for CASSLTPQQPQHF.

This chain links TRBV5-1 with TRBJ2-7, with TRBD1 matching 9 bases. Germline values: CDR1 SGHRS, CDR2 YFSETQ. There are 15 residues in the CDR3. Germline trimming cut 3 bases from V and 6 bases from J; bases unmatched to any gene: 10. The CDR3 sequence is CASSWGTGTGREQYV. In DNA form, the CDR3 reads TGCGCCAGCAGCTGGGGCACCGGGACAGGGCGCGAGCAGTACGTC.

This rearrangement joins TRBV28 to TRBJ1-3; D is undetermined. The germline V gene has CDR1 MDHEN and CDR2 SYDVKM. CDR3 size: 15 residues. Trimming stripped 4 bases from V and 4 bases from J, with 14 bases between. The CDR3 region is CASSYPETVGNTIYF. CDR3 bases: TGTGCCAGCAGTTACCCAGAAACAGTGGGAAACACCATATATTTT. Drawing the rest from reference TRBV28 and TRBJ1-3, the complete variable domain is DVKVTQSSRYLVKRTGEKVFLECVQDMDHENMFWYRQDPGLGLRLIYFSYDVKMKEKGDIPEGYSVSREKKERFSLILESASTNQTSMYLCASSYPETVGNTIYFGEGSWLTVV.

The genes are TRBV20-1 and TRBJ1-5; a weak D match, TRBD1 (6 bases). Germline loops: CDR1 DFQATT, CDR2 SNEGSKA (reference sequence). The V and J ends lost 3 bases and 7 bases respectively, with 10 bases between them. This CDR3 contains 12 residues. CDR3 sequence: CSASTGRQPQHF. The CDR3 bases are TGCAGTGCTAGTACAGGGCGGCAGCCCCAGCATTTT.

The V call is TRBV6-8, the J call TRBJ1-4; D remains ambiguous. Germline V lookup: CDR1 MNHGY, CDR2 SAAAGT. V lost 6 bases to trimming and J lost 6 bases, with 26 bases between them. The CDR3 contains 18 residues. The CDR3 bases are TGTGCCAGCAGCCCCGGGAGGCCGTGGAGAGGAGTCGATGAAAAACTGTTTTTT. Its protein is CASSPGRPWRGVDEKLFF.

The chain combines TRBV4-3 with TRBJ1-2; maybe TRBD1 (5 bases). The ends were cut back, 1 base at V and 8 bases at J, with 14 bases in the middle. The germline gives CDR1 LGHNA, CDR2 YSLEER. The CDR3 length is 14 residues. This CDR3 reads CASSQGQRGVGYTF. In DNA form, the CDR3 reads TGCGCCAGCAGCCAAGGACAGAGAGGAGTAGGCTACACCTTC.

The chain combines TRBV15 with TRBJ2-1, with TRBD2 identical over 16 bases. The CDR3 consists of 17 residues. From germline, CDR1 is LNHNV and CDR2 YYDKDF (reference sequence). Trimming removed 11 bases from V and 8 bases from J; junction bases left unmatched: 15. DNA of the CDR3: TGTGCCCACAAAGGGACTAGCGGGAGGGCCGATCTCGATGAGCAGTTCTTC. Its translation: CAHKGTSGRADLDEQFF.

This chain connects TRBV6-5 to TRBJ1-2; 9 positions match TRBD1. Unmatched junction bases numbered 9, after V lost 2 bases and J lost 8 bases. CDR1 MNHEY and CDR2 SVGAGI come from the germline V gene. This CDR3 is 15 amino acids long. CDR3 bases: TGTGCCAGCAGTTACCTCGGGGGACAGGGAGGCGGCTACACCTTC. Protein: CASSYLGGQGGGYTF.

In DNA form, the CDR3 reads TGTGCCAGCAGCTTAGGACAGGGTGGGAATGAGCAGTTCTTC. As protein: CASSLGQGGNEQFF. The V and J genes are TRBV11-2 and TRBJ2-1; 7 bases match TRBD1. CDR1 is SGHAT and CDR2 is FQNNGV in the germline V gene. The CDR3 contains 14 residues. Trimming removed 1 base from V and 7 bases from J; junction bases left unmatched: 4. Drawing the rest from reference TRBV11-2 and TRBJ2-1, the complete variable domain is EAGVAQSPRYKIIEKRQSVAFWCNPISGHATLYWYQQILGQGPKLLIQFQNNGVVDDSQLPKDRFSAERLKGVDSTLKIQPAKLEDSAVYLCASSLGQGGNEQFFGPGTRLTVL.

CDR3 coding DNA: TGTGCCAGCAGCTTACCGGGACACCAGTCCTATGGCTACACCTTC. Translation: CASSLPGHQSYGYTF. V is TRBV7-2 and J is TRBJ1-2; D is perhaps TRBD1 (6 bases). The CDR3 has 15 residues. Trimming took off 2 bases at V and 4 bases at J, with 14 bases between the two ends. Germline assignment: CDR1 SGHTA and CDR2 FQGNSA.

The chain links TRBV19 to TRBJ2-2, with 9 bases that match TRBD1. The CDR3 runs to 14 residues. Germline trimming cut 9 bases from V and 4 bases from J; bases unmatched to any gene: 6. The germline V gene has CDR1 LNHDA and CDR2 SQIVND (reference sequence). The CDR3 is CASHRDRVTGELFF. The CDR3 nucleotides read TGTGCCAGCCACCGGGACAGGGTCACCGGGGAGCTGTTTTTT. Drawing the rest from reference TRBV19 and TRBJ2-2, the complete variable domain is DGGITQSPKYLFRKEGQNVTLSCEQNLNHDAMYWYRQDPGQGLRLIYYSQIVNDFQKGDIAEGYSVSREKKESFPLTVTSAQKNPTAFYLCASHRDRVTGELFFGEGSRLTVL.

In its sample, this clone was seen a few times. The chain carries TRBV5-6 and TRBJ2-3; D possibly corresponds to TRBD2 (5 bases). The CDR3 consists of 17 residues. The V gene's germline CDR1 is SGHDT and CDR2 YYEEEE. The germline V and J ends were trimmed by 4 bases and 2 bases, with 20 bases remaining between them. CDR3 loop: CASSLGRRTTVTDTQYF. For the CDR3, the DNA is TGTGCCAGCAGCCTAGGCCGGAGGACCACCGTCACAGATACGCAGTATTTT.

The chain is built from TRBV30 and TRBJ1-2; D uncertain. This CDR3 contains 13 residues. The germline gives CDR1 GTSNPN, CDR2 SVGIG (reference sequence). The germline V and J ends were trimmed by 3 bases and 8 bases, with 16 bases remaining between them. The CDR3 DNA sequence: TGTGCCTGGAGGGCCCCCTCCCTCTGGGGCTACACCTTC. This sequence encodes CAWRAPSLWGYTF.

This sequence joins TRBV5-1 and TRBJ2-1, with 12 bases aligning to TRBD2. Germline CDR1 and CDR2: SGHRS and YFSETQ. V lost 4 bases and J lost 4; bases outside the gene matches: 3. The CDR3 runs 15 residues. The CDR3 sequence: CASSPGLAGYNEQFF. The CDR3 DNA follows: TGCGCCAGCAGCCCGGGACTAGCGGGTTACAATGAGCAGTTCTTC.

A single count supports this clone. The chain combines TRBV25-1 with TRBJ1-5, with D perhaps TRBD1 (5 bases). The CDR3 covers 16 residues. CDR1 is MGHDK, CDR2 SYGVNS, per germline. V lost 1 base and J lost 0, with 10 bases in between. For the CDR3, the DNA is TGTGCCAGCAGTGAATGGGGCAGCTATAGCAATCAGCCCCAGCATTTT. This codes for CASSEWGSYSNQPQHF. The full variable domain, rest sourced from reference TRBV25-1 and TRBJ1-5, is EADIYQTPRYLVIGTGKKITLECSQTMGHDKMYWYQQDPGMELHLIHYSYGVNSTEKGDLSSESTVSRIRTEHFPLTLESARPSHTSQYLCASSEWGSYSNQPQHFGDGTRLSIL.

A single count supports this clone. The chain carries TRBV5-1 and TRBJ1-1, with 7 nucleotides matching TRBD1. Germline loops: CDR1 SGHRS, CDR2 YFSETQ. This CDR3 contains 15 residues. Losses at the gene ends were 0 bases for V and 6 bases for J; bases not matched to a gene: 8. For the CDR3, the DNA is TGCGCCAGCAGCTTGGGGGACAGCAACCTCGCTGAAGCTTTCTTT. Protein product: CASSLGDSNLAEAFF.

The gene calls are TRBV10-2 and TRBJ1-2, with D possibly TRBD1 on 6 matching bases. The V end lost 3 bases, the J end lost 6 bases, and 11 bases lay between the germline ends. The CDR3 is 13 residues long. The germline CDR1 and CDR2 sequences are WSHSY and SAAADI. The CDR3 DNA reads as TGCGCCAGCAGTGATTCCCGACAGGATGGCTACACCTTC. Protein product: CASSDSRQDGYTF.

The chain uses TRBV5-4 and TRBJ2-1, with 7 bases identical to TRBD1. The CDR3 contains 14 residues. The junction had 8 bases not matched to a gene; V was cut back by 5 bases and J by 6 bases. The germline gives CDR1 SGHNT, CDR2 YYREEE (reference sequence). CDR3 sequence: CASSLRQGTNEQFF. The CDR3 DNA is TGTGCCAGCAGTCTGAGACAGGGAACCAATGAGCAGTTCTTC.

This chain joins TRBV9 and TRBJ1-1; no clear D gene. The CDR3 is 13 residues long. Germline V gives CDR1 SGDLS, CDR2 YYNGEE. Trimming shortened V by 4 bases and J by 4 bases, and 11 bases separated the two germline ends. CDR3 DNA: TGTGCCAGCAGCCCTCCCGTTGTCACTGAAGCTTTCTTT. Protein: CASSPPVVTEAFF.

This clone was counted many times. CDR3: CSDLNRGVNYGYTF. For the CDR3, the DNA is TGCAGCGACCTCAACAGGGGTGTTAACTATGGCTACACCTTC. J is TRBJ1-2 and V is TRBV29-1; 7 nucleotides agree with TRBD1. CDR1 and CDR2 (germline): SQVTM, ANQGSEA. This CDR3 spans 14 amino acids. After removal of 7 bases from V and 1 base from J, the junction contained 9 bases not matched to a gene.

CDR3 residues: CAWSVGNTEAFF. DNA for the CDR3: TGTGCCTGGAGTGTCGGGAACACTGAAGCTTTCTTT. The chain combines TRBV30 with TRBJ1-1; D is unclear. V lost 0 bases, J lost 1 base, and 3 bases lay in between. Germline CDR1 GTSNPN, CDR2 SVGIG (reference sequence). The CDR3 consists of 12 residues.

This chain joins TRBV28 and TRBJ2-7, with D maybe TRBD2 (6 bases). The CDR3 sequence is 14 residues long. Germline values: CDR1 MDHEN, CDR2 SYDVKM. The V end was cut by 6 bases, the J end by 0 bases, with 12 bases between. In DNA, the CDR3 is TGTGCCAGCAGGGGGGGTTGGGGCTCCTACGAGCAGTACTTC. This sequence encodes CASRGGWGSYEQYF. The full variable domain, with the rest looked up from reference TRBV28 and TRBJ2-7, is DVKVTQSSRYLVKRTGEKVFLECVQDMDHENMFWYRQDPGLGLRLIYFSYDVKMKEKGDIPEGYSVSREKKERFSLILESASTNQTSMYLCASRGGWGSYEQYFGPGTRLTVT.

The rearrangement joins TRBV7-9 to TRBJ1-1; maybe TRBD1 (6 bases). The CDR3 is 15 amino acids. Trimming stripped 5 bases from V and 0 bases from J, with 13 bases between. Germline loops: CDR1 SEHNR, CDR2 FQNEAQ (reference sequence). CDR3 sequence (DNA): TGTGCCAGCAGCCTCGGACAGCTATTGAACACTGAAGCTTTCTTT. This gives the protein CASSLGQLLNTEAFF.

The genes are TRBV7-2 and TRBJ2-1; the match to TRBD1 covers 12 bases. Germline V gene sequence: CDR1 SGHTA, CDR2 FQGNSA. V lost 5 bases, J lost 10 bases, and 6 bases stayed unmatched. The CDR3 has 14 residues. CDR3 nucleotide sequence: TGTGCCAGCAGCACGGGGACAGGGGGCTGGGAGCAGTTCTTC. Its translation: CASSTGTGGWEQFF.

This clone appeared once. The rearrangement joins TRBV7-3 to TRBJ2-2; TRBD2 agrees at 12 bases. Germline-derived CDR1 and CDR2 are SGHTA and FQGTGA. V shed 7 bases, J shed 0 bases, and the junction held 18 bases outside the gene matches. This CDR3 spans 21 amino acids. The CDR3 nucleotides read TGTGCCAGCAAGGGAGGGGCCCGACTAGCGGGAGACCCCGCGAACACCGGGGAGCTGTTTTTT. Amino acids: CASKGGARLAGDPANTGELFF.

This sequence joins TRBV4-1 and TRBJ2-5, with D tentatively TRBD2 (6 bases). With 1 base removed from V and 2 bases from J, the gap between germline ends came to 11 bases. Germline V lookup: CDR1 MGHRA, CDR2 YSYEKL. The CDR3 runs 15 residues. The CDR3 nucleotides read TGCGCCAGCAGCCAAGTTTCACGGGAGCAAGAGACCCAGTACTTC. This sequence encodes CASSQVSREQETQYF.

The chain has TRBV24-1 and TRBJ1-4, with 7 positions matching TRBD1. With V trimmed by 5 bases and J by 7 bases, 9 bases remained unmatched. The CDR3 totals 15 residues. Germline V gives CDR1 KGHDR, CDR2 SFDVKD. This chain's CDR3 is CATSGIEGAGEKLFF. DNA for the CDR3: TGTGCCACCAGTGGCATAGAGGGGGCCGGTGAAAAACTGTTTTTT.

V gene TRBV6-5 combines with J gene TRBJ1-2; TRBD1 matches at 8 bases. J was trimmed by 3 bases and V by 10 bases; bases with no gene match: 10. This CDR3 has 14 residues. Germline V gene lookup returns CDR1 MNHEY and CDR2 SVGAGI. The CDR3 sequence: CAIGQGPGDYGYTF. CDR3 coding DNA: TGTGCCATCGGACAGGGCCCAGGGGACTATGGCTACACCTTC.